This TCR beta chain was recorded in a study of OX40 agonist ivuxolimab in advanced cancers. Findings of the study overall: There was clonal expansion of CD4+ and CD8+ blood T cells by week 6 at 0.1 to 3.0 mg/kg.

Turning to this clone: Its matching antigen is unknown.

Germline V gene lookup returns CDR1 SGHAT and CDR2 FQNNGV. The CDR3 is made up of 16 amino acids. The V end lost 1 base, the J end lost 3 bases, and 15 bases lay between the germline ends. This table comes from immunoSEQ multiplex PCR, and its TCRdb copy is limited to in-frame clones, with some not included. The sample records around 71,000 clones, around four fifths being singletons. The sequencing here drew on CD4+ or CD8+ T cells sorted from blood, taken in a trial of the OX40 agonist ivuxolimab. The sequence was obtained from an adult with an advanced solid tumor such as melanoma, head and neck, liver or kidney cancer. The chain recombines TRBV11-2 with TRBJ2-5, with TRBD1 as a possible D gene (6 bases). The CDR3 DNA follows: TGTGCCAGCAGCTTAGTAGGGGGTGCAAGGGAAGAGACCCAGTACTTC. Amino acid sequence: CASSLVGGAREETQYF.